The rows below give T cell receptor beta chains drawn from one sample of a study of T cell responses to AZD1222 COVID-19 vaccine. Method: immunoSEQ multiplex PCR; TCRdb's copy keeps in-frame clones and lacks some. The sample has 110,000 to 150,000 clones, 85% to 95% seen once. Sequencing used peripheral blood, obtained after recovery from COVID-19. These TCRs come from an adult who had recovered from COVID-19. CDR3s include the opening cysteine and the closing phenylalanine or tryptophan. A D gene is named only where the DNA matches it firmly. Where a row states a size, it is once, few, many or the class of an expanded clone; other rows omit it.

d_call j_call clone_size v_call cdr3_aa cdr3_nt
NA TRBJ2-1 NA TRBV28 CASSSRSGVGNEQFF TGTGCCAGCAGTTCCCGCTCTGGAGTTGGGAATGAGCAGTTCTTC
TRBD2 TRBJ2-5 NA TRBV7-8 CASSLAASGSRETQYF TGTGCCAGCAGCTTAGCGGCTAGCGGGAGTCGAGAGACCCAGTACTTC
NA TRBJ1-5 NA TRBV2 CASSDNREGGNQPQHF TGTGCCAGCAGTGATAACAGGGAAGGGGGCAATCAGCCCCAGCATTTT
NA TRBJ2-1 NA TRBV28 CASSLLGSYNEQFF TGTGCCAGCAGTTTATTGGGCAGTTACAATGAGCAGTTCTTC
NA TRBJ2-7 NA TRBV6-6 CASSPRTISYEQYF TGTGCCAGCAGTCCTCGGACTATCTCCTACGAGCAGTACTTC
NA TRBJ2-3 NA TRBV18 CASSPQLTDTQYF TGTGCCAGCTCACCGCAGTTGACAGATACGCAGTATTTT
TRBD1 TRBJ1-1 NA TRBV9 CASSPGTGRTEAFF TGTGCCAGCAGCCCCGGGACAGGGCGGACTGAAGCTTTCTTT
TRBD2 TRBJ2-3 NA TRBV28 CASLPGGGRTDTQYF TGTGCCAGCCTCCCCGGCGGGGGGCGCACAGATACGCAGTATTTT
TRBD1 TRBJ2-2 NA TRBV5-6 CASSLRTGVAGELFF TGTGCCAGCAGCTTGAGGACAGGGGTCGCCGGGGAGCTGTTTTTT
TRBD2 TRBJ2-7 once TRBV7-7 CASSPAGTNEQYF TGTGCTAGCAGCCCGGCAGGGACTAACGAGCAGTACTTC
NA TRBJ2-1 NA TRBV27 CASSLQRIESYNEQFF TGTGCCAGCAGTTTACAGCGGATAGAATCCTACAATGAGCAGTTCTTC
TRBD1 TRBJ2-1 NA TRBV4-1 CASRRGQGFNNEQFF TGCGCCAGCAGGAGGGGACAGGGATTCAACAATGAGCAGTTCTTC
NA TRBJ2-3 NA TRBV7-9 CASSLFGGHGHTQYF TGTGCCAGCAGCTTATTTGGGGGCCACGGTCATACGCAGTATTTT
TRBD1 TRBJ2-7 NA TRBV29-1 CSVEEGQGLRNEQYF TGCAGCGTTGAAGAGGGACAGGGGCTTCGGAACGAGCAGTACTTC
TRBD2 TRBJ2-2 NA TRBV11-3 CASSSYPSGKTSGELFF TGTGCCAGCAGCTCCTACCCTAGCGGGAAGACCTCCGGGGAGCTGTTTTTT
NA TRBJ2-7 NA TRBV3-1/TRBV3-2 CASSQESYEQYF TGTGCCAGCAGCCAAGAGTCCTACGAGCAGTACTTC
TRBD1 TRBJ1-6 NA TRBV27 CASRTNLPGQGNSPLHF TGTGCCAGCAGGACAAACCTACCGGGACAGGGGAATTCACCCCTCCACTTT
NA TRBJ2-2 NA TRBV11-3 CASSLGGSANTGELFF TGTGCCAGCAGCTTAGGTGGATCTGCGAACACCGGGGAGCTGTTTTTT
TRBD1 TRBJ2-2 NA TRBV5-1 CASSLTPDRSTGELFF TGCGCCAGCTCCCTTACACCGGACAGGTCGACCGGGGAGCTGTTTTTT
TRBD1 TRBJ1-2 NA TRBV19 CASSITTGFVYGYTF TGTGCCAGTAGTATTACGACAGGGTTCGTCTATGGCTACACCTTC
TRBD2 TRBJ2-1 NA TRBV19 CASGLAGGYEQFF TGTGCCAGTGGACTAGCGGGAGGGTATGAGCAGTTCTTC
NA TRBJ1-2 NA TRBV6-5 CASTPRGRGGYGYTF TGTGCCAGCACCCCCCGAGGAAGGGGAGGGTATGGCTACACCTTC
NA TRBJ2-7 NA TRBV28 CASSQVWDKSPSEQYF TGTGCCAGCAGCCAAGTCTGGGACAAGTCACCGTCCGAGCAGTACTTC
NA TRBJ1-5 NA TRBV12-3/TRBV12-4 CASSFMIQPQHF TGTGCCAGCAGTTTCATGATTCAGCCCCAGCATTTT
TRBD2 TRBJ2-1 NA TRBV7-8 CASSIGTSGSSYNEQFF TGTGCCAGCAGCATCGGGACTAGCGGGAGCTCCTACAATGAGCAGTTCTTC
NA TRBJ1-6 NA TRBV7-9 CASSFEPNSPLHF TGTGCCAGCAGCTTCGAACCAAATTCACCCCTCCACTTT
NA TRBJ2-1 NA TRBV2 CASSVEIGSEQFF TGTGCCAGCAGTGTCGAAATAGGGTCAGAGCAGTTCTTC
NA TRBJ2-7 NA TRBV12-3/TRBV12-4 CASSFFSYEQYF TGTGCCAGCAGTTTCTTCTCCTACGAGCAGTACTTC
TRBD1 TRBJ1-4 NA TRBV30 CAWSVLGQGAEKLFF TGTGCCTGGAGTGTACTGGGTCAGGGGGCGGAAAAACTGTTTTTT
TRBD2 TRBJ2-7 NA TRBV2 CASSGTSGMGEQYF TGTGCCAGCAGTGGGACTAGCGGGATGGGCGAGCAGTACTTC
TRBD1 TRBJ2-5 once TRBV2 CASSAGQGARETQYF TGTGCCAGCAGTGCGGGACAGGGGGCGAGGGAGACCCAGTACTTC
NA TRBJ2-2 NA TRBV11-2 CASSSRLAGELFF TGTGCCAGCAGCTCTAGATTGGCCGGGGAGCTGTTTTTT
TRBD2 TRBJ2-1 NA TRBV12-5 CASGSGTSGYNEQFF TGTGCTAGTGGCTCCGGGACTAGCGGCTACAATGAGCAGTTCTTC
NA TRBJ2-1 once TRBV4-1 CASSQDGVLAGNEQFF TGCGCCAGCAGCCAAGATGGTGTGCTGGCGGGAAATGAGCAGTTCTTC
NA TRBJ1-1 NA TRBV2 CASSPRPLDTEAFF TGTGCCAGCAGTCCTCGCCCTTTGGACACTGAAGCTTTCTTT
TRBD1 TRBJ1-6 NA TRBV28 CASSSPDRYNSPLHF TGTGCCAGCAGTTCCCCGGACAGGTATAATTCACCCCTCCACTTT
TRBD1 TRBJ2-3 NA TRBV4-1 CASSQGGQGLMGTDTQYF TGCGCCAGCAGCCAAGGAGGACAGGGCTTAATGGGTACAGATACGCAGTATTTT